Sequencing of this T cell receptor beta chain was carried out in a study of identical twins. Study-wide results and limits: Insertion counts were lower in abundant cord blood beta clonotypes, a trend that memory repertoires did not show.

V shed 3 bases, J shed 6 bases, and the junction held 7 bases outside the gene matches. The CDR3 covers 15 residues. Germline V gene data show CDR1 as DFQATT and CDR2 as SNEGSKA (reference sequence). As to this clonotype: The target antigen is unknown.

Template switching created a universal primer site, and the cDNA included unique molecular identifiers. MiXCR, applied by TCRdb to the 5' RACE reads, yields one record per CDR3 protein. The sample shows some 730,000 distinct CDR3 sequences, 18% of them seen only once. In addition, the sample was reused for a study of T cells expressing NK-cell markers. That study adds: Source material for TCR beta repertoires consisted of sorted CD3+CD56+NKG2C+, CD3+CD56+NKG2C- and CD3+CD56-NKG2C+ T cells. The use of an anti-gamma-delta TCR antibody, which was added in several experiments, restricted sorting to T cells expressing alpha-beta TCR.

The sequence came from a woman aged 18-29 years in good health. The source material was PBMCs. The J gene is TRBJ2-5, the V gene TRBV20-1, with 13 bases matching TRBD2. Written as DNA, the CDR3 is TGCAGTGCTAGGTCGAGGACTAGCGGGAGTAAGACCCAGTACTTC. Its protein is CSARSRTSGSKTQYF.